These 3 T cell receptor beta chains share one sample of origin, sequenced in a study of T cell responses to AZD1222 COVID-19 vaccine. This table comes from immunoSEQ multiplex PCR, and its TCRdb copy is limited to in-frame clones, with some not included. The table lists about 120,000 clones, 88% of them singletons, with roughly 1.5% in the top ten. The sequences come from peripheral blood, collected on day 0 of AZD1222 vaccination. These receptors came from an adult in good health.

This chain connects TRBV15 to TRBJ2-1, with 11 bases identical to TRBD2. The CDR3 is 16 amino acids. The V and J ends lost 0 bases and 7 bases, in that order; junction bases with no gene match: 5. Germline values: CDR1 LNHNV, CDR2 YYDKDF (reference sequence). This CDR3 is CATSRELAGAGNEQFF. Written as DNA, the CDR3 is TGTGCCACCAGCAGAGAACTAGCGGGAGCCGGGAATGAGCAGTTCTTC.

This chain connects TRBV11-3 to TRBJ2-3; D possibly corresponds to TRBD2 (7 bases). The length of the CDR3 is 19 residues. Germline V CDR1 and CDR2: SGHNT, YENEEA. Trimming removed 5 bases at V and 0 bases at J, with 24 bases between. The CDR3 loop is CASSPIGGDERNSTDTQYF. The DNA for the CDR3 is TGTGCCAGCAGCCCCATAGGGGGGGACGAGCGGAATAGCACAGATACGCAGTATTTT.

This clone was counted only a few times. The chain recombines TRBV3-1 (or the pseudogene TRBV3-2) with TRBJ1-1, with D tentatively TRBD1 (5 bases). CDR1 is LGHDT, CDR2 YNNKEL, per germline (reference sequence). The CDR3 loop spans 16 amino acids. The ends were cut back, 4 bases at V and 1 base at J, with 16 bases in the middle. CDR3 bases: TGTGCCAGCAGCCCTACGCTGGGACGGAGGAACACTGAAGCTTTCTTT. It is translated as CASSPTLGRRNTEAFF.